This T cell receptor beta chain was profiled in a study of blood T cell repertoires in COVID-19. Study-level background: Specimens from acute and convalescent COVID-19 originated in the United States, Italy and Spain. PBMCs, B-cell-depleted T cells, or T cells provided the cDNA or gDNA that made up the material.

The CDR3 is made up of 11 amino acids. Germline CDR1 SGHAT, CDR2 FQNNGV. Trimming removed 0 bases from V and 7 bases from J, with 3 bases in between. Per the authors' pipeline: Reference gene primer amplification in the assay estimated nucleated cell counts. Measured with immunoSEQ multiplex PCR; TCRdb has only the in-frame clones, and not every one. V and J calls and clone size are those listed in that table; D and trimming were worked out from the DNA. The repertoire holds about 160,000 clones, with approximately 90% as singletons. The origin of this receptor is a woman aged 55 to 70 with active or convalescent COVID-19. The chain has TRBV11-2 and TRBJ1-2; D not resolved. What was sequenced was peripheral blood. This CDR3 reads CASSLDSGYTF. In DNA form, the CDR3 reads TGTGCCAGCAGCTTAGATAGTGGCTACACCTTC.